The TCR beta chain described here comes from a study of shared clonotypes between healthy human individuals. Overall study: The plates for each donor numbered three CD4 naive, three CD4 memory, two CD8 naive and one CD8 memory. Overall study findings and caveats: Among four donors, around 5% of naive CD4 clonotypes were found in common. The study generally estimated greater richness for naive than memory subsets.

As handled by the study authors: Filtering differed because ImmunoSEQ produced junction-only sequences that carried no quality scores. Produced via immunoSEQ multiplex PCR; TCRdb's table is partial and in-frame only. D and trimming come from the DNA, and the V and J calls and clone size come from that table. The sample lists millions of clones, about 92% occurring once. CD8 cells regarded as naive lacked CD45RO, were positively chosen for CCR7, and omitted terminally differentiated effector memory CD45RA+ cells. About this clone itself: Its antigen remains unidentified.

Trimming cost V 1 base and J 5 bases, with 12 bases left between them. The germline gives CDR1 MNHNY, CDR2 SVGAGI (reference sequence). The CDR3 loop spans 15 amino acids. The V call is TRBV6-6, the J call TRBJ2-4, with D perhaps matching TRBD2 (6 bases). The receptor's source is a man aged 18 to 30 in good health. Some clones in this sample may be carry-over from other donors' samples. The sample taken for sequencing was naive CD8+ T cells from PBMCs. CDR3 DNA: TGTGCCAGCAGTTACTTGTCGGGAGTGGAAAACATTCAGTACTTC. Its translation: CASSYLSGVENIQYF.